Sequencing of this T cell receptor (beta chain) was carried out in a study of blood T cell repertoires in COVID-19 (dated by TCRdb to about 2020). Looking at the study overall: The collaborator samples originated in the United States, Italy and Spain and spanned the acute and convalescent phases of COVID-19. The repertoires were released in a freely available public database meant as a resource for research on the immune response to SARS-CoV-2. Where available, HLA class I and class II types were taken from metadata supplied by the sample provider and were not determined by assay-based typing. The prospective study material was composed of cDNA or gDNA derived from T cells, B-cell-depleted T cells, or PBMCs. The samples were drawn from two sources: the first 160 participants of the ongoing ImmuneRACE study, and 1,000 to 1,500 subjects contributed by 6 global collaborators. Subjects who had been exposed to COVID-19, were actively infected with it, or had recovered from it provided the deeply sampled blood TCRbeta repertoires that made up the dataset. The sample metadata nearly always contained a de-identified subject ID, COVID-19 status, age in years and sex. Overall results and qualifications from the work: The quantity of clinical and demographic metadata differed by source and by participant and was supplied without curation.

Participants in the prospective study were enrolled through a virtual design, were aged about 18 to 100 years, and lived in 24 United States geographic areas. To assign participants to cohorts, the prospective study relied on clinical history that participants themselves reported in a screening survey and a study questionnaire. For ImmuneRACE Cohort 3, a participant was defined as recovered based on two consecutive negative NP/OP PCR tests, clearance by a healthcare professional, or resolution of symptoms. In the prospective study, mobile phlebotomists collected whole blood, serum and a nasopharyngeal or oropharyngeal swab from each participant. Over a roughly two-month period, participants in the prospective study had the option of providing additional blood draws and questionnaires. Prospective study blood samples were shipped either frozen or at room temperature before DNA extraction. TCRbeta CDR3 regions were amplified from genomic DNA using the immunoSEQ Assay, a bias-controlled multiplex PCR. On the authors' methods: Within the assay, amplification of reference gene primers was used to estimate how many nucleated cells each sample contained. Sequence reads were collapsed and filtered to measure the absolute abundance of every unique TCRbeta CDR3 rearrangement. For each sample, productive Simpson clonality was calculated as the square root of Simpson's diversity index over productive rearrangements. TCRdb took this table from immuneACCESS and kept in-frame rearrangements with V and J called. Such tables lack part of the clones; where checked against another copy, unresolved V genes explain under half of the gap, and the rest is unexplained. V and J calls and clone size come straight from that table; D and trimming were deduced from the DNA. The sample table records about 210,000 clones; 70% to 90% of these occur just once. The top ten hold 6.5% to 9.5% of the sample.

Notes on this clone: The target of this receptor is not known. The record has no base qualities; no much larger clone is one base away.

In the germline V gene (reference sequence), CDR1 corresponds to SGHNT and CDR2 to YYREEE. Trimming removed 0 bases from V and 4 bases from J, leaving 8 bases between the germline ends. Taken from cysteine to phenylalanine, the CDR3 has 15 residues. The read is trimmed to its CDR3 DNA, 45 bases read in frame from base 1. The sequence came from a woman younger than 30 who had recovered from COVID-19. The specimen was PBMCs or T cells enriched from blood (not recorded which). The rearranged chain carries TRBV5-4 and TRBJ1-6, with the D gene uncertain. CDR3 loop: CASSLGGIYNSPLHF. The bases are TGTGCCAGCAGCTTGGGAGGGATTTATAATTCACCCCTCCACTTT.